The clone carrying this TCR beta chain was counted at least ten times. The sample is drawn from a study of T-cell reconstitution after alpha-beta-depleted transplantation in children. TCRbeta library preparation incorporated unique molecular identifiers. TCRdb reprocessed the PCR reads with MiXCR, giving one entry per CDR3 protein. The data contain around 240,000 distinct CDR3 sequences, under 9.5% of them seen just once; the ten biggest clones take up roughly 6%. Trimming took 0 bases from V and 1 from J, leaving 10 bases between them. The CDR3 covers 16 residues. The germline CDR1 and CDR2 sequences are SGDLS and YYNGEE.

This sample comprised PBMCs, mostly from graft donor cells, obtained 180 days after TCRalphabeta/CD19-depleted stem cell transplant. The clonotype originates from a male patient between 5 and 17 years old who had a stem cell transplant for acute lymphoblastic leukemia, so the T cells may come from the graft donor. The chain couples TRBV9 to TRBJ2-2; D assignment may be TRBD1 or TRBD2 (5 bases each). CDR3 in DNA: TGTGCCAGCAGCGTAGAATGGGGGAGGAACACCGGGGAGCTGTTTTTT. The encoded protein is CASSVEWGRNTGELFF.